This is a list of T cell receptor beta chains from one sample in a study of blood T cell repertoires in COVID-19. Repertoires were generated with immunoSEQ multiplex PCR, while TCRdb's copy carries only in-frame clones and drops some. The table records fewer than 350,000 clones, around 90% of them present only once. The sequenced sample consisted of PBMCs or T cells enriched from blood (not recorded which). The source is a woman aged 25 to 39 who had recovered from COVID-19. Both conserved end residues are part of each CDR3. The D gene is left open where the match is weak. Rows may omit the clone size; those that give it use once, few, many or a size class.

-	-	TRBV27	16	TRBJ2-5	TGTGCCAGCAGTCATAGCCCATCGGGATCTAGGGAGACCCAGTACTTC	CASSHSPSGSRETQYF
TRBD1	-	TRBV9	15	TRBJ2-7	TGTGCCAGCAGCGCACAGGGACAGGGCTCCTACGAGCAGTACTTC	CASSAQGQGSYEQYF
-	-	TRBV6-2/TRBV6-3	18	TRBJ1-5	TGTGCCAGCAGTTACTCTGGTGGGCAGCTACCGTTCAATCAGCCCCAGCATTTT	CASSYSGGQLPFNQPQHF
TRBD2	once	TRBV28	16	TRBJ2-1	TGTGCCAGCAGTTTAGCGGGGGAAATACTCCACAATGAGCAGTTCTTC	CASSLAGEILHNEQFF
-	-	TRBV7-9	13	TRBJ1-2	TGTGCCAGCAGCCAGGGACTGAAATATAGCTACACCTTC	CASSQGLKYSYTF
TRBD2	-	TRBV4-1	18	TRBJ2-3	TGCGCCAGCAGCCAAGAACTAGCGGGGGGCCGTAGCACAGATACGCAGTATTTT	CASSQELAGGRSTDTQYF
TRBD2	-	TRBV27	16	TRBJ2-2	TGTGCCAGCGGACGATGGGGGGGAGTCGACACCGGGGAGCTGTTTTTT	CASGRWGGVDTGELFF
-	-	TRBV3-1/TRBV3-2	15	TRBJ2-7	TGTGCCAGCAGGGCGGGACTGCTTTATACCTACGAGCAGTACTTC	CASRAGLLYTYEQYF
-	-	TRBV18	13	TRBJ1-3	TGTGCCAGCTCACTTTCCCGGGAAGACACCATATATTTT	CASSLSREDTIYF
TRBD2	-	TRBV2	15	TRBJ2-7	TGTGCCAGCAGGGGAAGCGGGAGGGCCCCCTACGAGCAGTACTTC	CASRGSGRAPYEQYF
-	once	TRBV18	15	TRBJ2-7	TGTGCCAGCTCACTGCAGGAAGGCGTAACCTACGAGCAGTACTTC	CASSLQEGVTYEQYF
TRBD1	-	TRBV19	14	TRBJ1-5	TGTGCCAGTAAGGGGGCCAATCTCAATCAGCCCCAGCATTTT	CASKGANLNQPQHF